This note documents a single TCR beta chain sequence. TCRdb's table, derived via immunoSEQ multiplex PCR, lists solely in-frame clones and lacks some. This sample carries 170,000 or so clones, approximately 94% of them seen once, and the ten largest clones take about 1.4%. The data originate from a study of control samples from healthy donors and cancer patients. The CDR3 is 14 amino acids. V dropped 2 bases and J dropped 1 base, with 6 bases sitting between them. Germline V gives CDR1 SEHNR, CDR2 FQNEAQ (reference sequence). The chain combines TRBV7-9 with TRBJ2-4, with D unresolved. This clonotype was sampled from a woman aged 18-29 years in good health. What was sequenced was blood. CDR3 residues: CASSLQQAKNIQYF. CDR3 nucleotide sequence: TGTGCCAGCAGCTTACAACAGGCCAAAAACATTCAGTACTTC.